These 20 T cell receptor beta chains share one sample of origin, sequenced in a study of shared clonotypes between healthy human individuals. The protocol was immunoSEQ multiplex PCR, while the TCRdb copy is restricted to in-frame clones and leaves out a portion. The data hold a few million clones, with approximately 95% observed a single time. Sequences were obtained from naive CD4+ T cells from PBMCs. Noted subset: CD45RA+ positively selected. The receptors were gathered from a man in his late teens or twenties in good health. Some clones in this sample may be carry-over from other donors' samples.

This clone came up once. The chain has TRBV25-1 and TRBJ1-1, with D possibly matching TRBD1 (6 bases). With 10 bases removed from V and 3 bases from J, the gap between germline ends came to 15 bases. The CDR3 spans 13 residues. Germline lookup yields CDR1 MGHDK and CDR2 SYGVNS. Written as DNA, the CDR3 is TGTGCCACCTCCCAGGGGTTCGACACTGAAGCTTTCTTT. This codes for CATSQGFDTEAFF.

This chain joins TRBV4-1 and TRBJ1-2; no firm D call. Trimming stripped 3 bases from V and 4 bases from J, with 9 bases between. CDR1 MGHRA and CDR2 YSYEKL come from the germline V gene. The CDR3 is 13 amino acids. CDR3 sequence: CASSHGDFYGYTF. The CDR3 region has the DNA TGCGCCAGCAGCCATGGGGATTTCTATGGCTACACCTTC.

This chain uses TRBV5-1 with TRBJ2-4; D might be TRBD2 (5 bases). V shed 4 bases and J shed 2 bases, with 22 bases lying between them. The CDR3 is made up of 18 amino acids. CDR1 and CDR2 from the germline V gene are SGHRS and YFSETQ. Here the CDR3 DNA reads TGCGCCAGCAGCCCGCCCCGGGATTTCCTCATGTCCAAAAACATTCAGTACTTC. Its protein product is CASSPPRDFLMSKNIQYF.

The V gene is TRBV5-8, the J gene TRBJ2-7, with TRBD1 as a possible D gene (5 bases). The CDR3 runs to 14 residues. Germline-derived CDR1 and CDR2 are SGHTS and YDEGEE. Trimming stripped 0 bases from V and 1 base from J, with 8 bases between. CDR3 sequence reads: CASSLEAGSYEQYF. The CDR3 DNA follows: TGTGCCAGCAGCTTGGAGGCAGGGTCCTACGAGCAGTACTTC.

As DNA, the CDR3 is TGTGCCAGCAGGTCAGGGGGCGTAGGAACCGGGGAGCTGTTTTTT. Translating it yields CASRSGGVGTGELFF. This chain connects TRBV6-5 to TRBJ2-2; 8 bases align to TRBD1. Germline V gene data show CDR1 as MNHEY and CDR2 as SVGAGI. This CDR3 is 15 amino acids long. V lost 6 bases, J lost 5 bases, and 8 bases stayed unmatched.

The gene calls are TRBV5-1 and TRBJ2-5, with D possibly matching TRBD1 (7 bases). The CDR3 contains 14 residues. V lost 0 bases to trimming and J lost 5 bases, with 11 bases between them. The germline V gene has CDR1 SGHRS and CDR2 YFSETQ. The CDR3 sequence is CASSLDRGGETQYF. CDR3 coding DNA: TGCGCCAGCAGCTTGGACAGGGGAGGTGAGACCCAGTACTTC.

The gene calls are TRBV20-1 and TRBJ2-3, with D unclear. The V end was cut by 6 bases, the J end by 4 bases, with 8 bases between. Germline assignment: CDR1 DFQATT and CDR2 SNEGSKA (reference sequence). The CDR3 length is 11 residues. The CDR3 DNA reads TGCAGTGCAGGGCTCTCAGATACGCAGTATTTT. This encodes CSAGLSDTQYF.

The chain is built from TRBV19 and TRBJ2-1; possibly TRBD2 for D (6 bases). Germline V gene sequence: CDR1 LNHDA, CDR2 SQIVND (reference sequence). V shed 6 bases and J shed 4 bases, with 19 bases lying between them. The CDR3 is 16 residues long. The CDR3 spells CASRGLTGVDYNEQFF. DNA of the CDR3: TGTGCCAGTAGGGGCCTAACGGGAGTGGATTACAATGAGCAGTTCTTC.

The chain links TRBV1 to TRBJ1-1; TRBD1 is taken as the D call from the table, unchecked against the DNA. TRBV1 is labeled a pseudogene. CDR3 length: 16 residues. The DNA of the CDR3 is TGCACCAGCAGCCAAGATTTACGGCAGGGGAACACTGAAGCTTTCTTT. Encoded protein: CTSSQDLRQGNTEAFF.

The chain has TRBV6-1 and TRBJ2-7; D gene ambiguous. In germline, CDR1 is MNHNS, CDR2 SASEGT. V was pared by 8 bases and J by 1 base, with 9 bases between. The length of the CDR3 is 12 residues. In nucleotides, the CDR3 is TGTGCCAGCGAGGACGGTTCCTACGAGCAGTACTTC. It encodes CASEDGSYEQYF.

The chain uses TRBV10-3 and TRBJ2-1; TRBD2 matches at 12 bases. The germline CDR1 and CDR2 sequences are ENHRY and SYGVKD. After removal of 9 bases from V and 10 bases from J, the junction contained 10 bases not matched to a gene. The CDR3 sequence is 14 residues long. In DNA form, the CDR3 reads TGTGCCATTGCACCGGGACTAGCGGGCGAGGAGCAGTTCTTC. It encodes CAIAPGLAGEEQFF.

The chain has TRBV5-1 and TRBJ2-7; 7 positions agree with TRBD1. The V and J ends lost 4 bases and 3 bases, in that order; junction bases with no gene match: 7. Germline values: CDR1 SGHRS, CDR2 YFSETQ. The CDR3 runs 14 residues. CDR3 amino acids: CASSIITGVYEQYF. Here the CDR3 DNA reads TGCGCCAGCAGCATTATCACAGGGGTCTACGAGCAGTACTTC.

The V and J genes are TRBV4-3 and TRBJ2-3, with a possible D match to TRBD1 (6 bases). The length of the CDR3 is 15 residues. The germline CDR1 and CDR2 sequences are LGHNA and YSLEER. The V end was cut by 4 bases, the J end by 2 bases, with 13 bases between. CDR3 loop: CASSLGRQATDTQYF. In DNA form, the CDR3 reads TGCGCCAGCAGCCTCGGGCGACAGGCCACAGATACGCAGTATTTT.

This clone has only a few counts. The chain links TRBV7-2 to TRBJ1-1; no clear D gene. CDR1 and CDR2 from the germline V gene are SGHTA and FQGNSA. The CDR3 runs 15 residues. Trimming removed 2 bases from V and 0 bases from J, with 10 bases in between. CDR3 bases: TGTGCCAGCAGCTTACAGGCGGAACTGAACACTGAAGCTTTCTTT. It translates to CASSLQAELNTEAFF. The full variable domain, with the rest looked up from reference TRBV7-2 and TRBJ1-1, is GAGVSQSPSNKVTEKGKDVELRCDPISGHTALYWYRQSLGQGLEFLIYFQGNSAPDKSGLPSDRFSAERTGGSVSTLTIQRTQQEDSAVYLCASSLQAELNTEAFFGQGTRLTVV.

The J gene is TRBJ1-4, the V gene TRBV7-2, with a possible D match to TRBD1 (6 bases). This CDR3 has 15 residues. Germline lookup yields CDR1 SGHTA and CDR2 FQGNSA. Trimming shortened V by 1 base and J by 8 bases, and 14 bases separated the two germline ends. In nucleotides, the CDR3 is TGTGCCAGCAGCTTAGAGTCACAGGGAGGAGAAAAACTGTTTTTT. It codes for CASSLESQGGEKLFF. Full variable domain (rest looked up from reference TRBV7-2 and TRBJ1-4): GAGVSQSPSNKVTEKGKDVELRCDPISGHTALYWYRQSLGQGLEFLIYFQGNSAPDKSGLPSDRFSAERTGGSVSTLTIQRTQQEDSAVYLCASSLESQGGEKLFFGSGTQLSVL.

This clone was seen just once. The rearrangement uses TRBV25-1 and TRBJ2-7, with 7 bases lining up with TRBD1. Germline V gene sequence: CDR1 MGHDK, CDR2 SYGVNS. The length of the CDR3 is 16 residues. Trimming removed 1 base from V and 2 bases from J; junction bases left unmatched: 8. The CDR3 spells CASSELGPGQPYEQYF. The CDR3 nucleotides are TGTGCCAGCAGTGAATTGGGACCGGGACAGCCCTACGAGCAGTACTTC.

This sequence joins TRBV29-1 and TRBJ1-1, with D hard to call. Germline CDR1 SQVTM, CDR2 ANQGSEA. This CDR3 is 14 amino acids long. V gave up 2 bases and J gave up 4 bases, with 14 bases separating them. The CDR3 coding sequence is TGCAGCGTTGAATTCCTTACGGGCGGCACTGAAGCTTTCTTT. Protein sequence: CSVEFLTGGTEAFF. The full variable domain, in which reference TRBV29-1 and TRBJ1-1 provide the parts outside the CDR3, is SAVISQKPSRDICQRGTSLTIQCQVDSQVTMMFWYRQQPGQSLTLIATANQGSEATYESGFVIDKFPISRPNLTFSTLTVSNMSPEDSSIYLCSVEFLTGGTEAFFGQGTRLTVV.

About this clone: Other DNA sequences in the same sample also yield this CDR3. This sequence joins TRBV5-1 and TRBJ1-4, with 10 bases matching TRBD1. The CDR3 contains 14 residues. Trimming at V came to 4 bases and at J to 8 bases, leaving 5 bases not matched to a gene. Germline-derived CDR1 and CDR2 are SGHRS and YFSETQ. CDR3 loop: CASSLGQGEEKLFF. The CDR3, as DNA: TGCGCCAGCAGCCTAGGACAGGGGGAGGAAAAACTGTTTTTT.

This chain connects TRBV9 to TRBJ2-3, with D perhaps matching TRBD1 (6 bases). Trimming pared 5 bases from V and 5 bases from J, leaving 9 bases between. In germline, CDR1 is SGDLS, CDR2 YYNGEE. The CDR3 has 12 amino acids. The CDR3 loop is CASSGGQDTQYF. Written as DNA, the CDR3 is TGTGCCAGCAGTGGGGGCCAAGATACGCAGTATTTT.

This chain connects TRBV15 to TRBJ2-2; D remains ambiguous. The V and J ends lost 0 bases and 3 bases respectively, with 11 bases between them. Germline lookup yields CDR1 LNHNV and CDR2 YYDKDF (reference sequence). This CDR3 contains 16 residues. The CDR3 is CATSREHLSYTGELFF. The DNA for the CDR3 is TGTGCCACCAGCAGAGAGCATCTTTCTTACACCGGGGAGCTGTTTTTT.